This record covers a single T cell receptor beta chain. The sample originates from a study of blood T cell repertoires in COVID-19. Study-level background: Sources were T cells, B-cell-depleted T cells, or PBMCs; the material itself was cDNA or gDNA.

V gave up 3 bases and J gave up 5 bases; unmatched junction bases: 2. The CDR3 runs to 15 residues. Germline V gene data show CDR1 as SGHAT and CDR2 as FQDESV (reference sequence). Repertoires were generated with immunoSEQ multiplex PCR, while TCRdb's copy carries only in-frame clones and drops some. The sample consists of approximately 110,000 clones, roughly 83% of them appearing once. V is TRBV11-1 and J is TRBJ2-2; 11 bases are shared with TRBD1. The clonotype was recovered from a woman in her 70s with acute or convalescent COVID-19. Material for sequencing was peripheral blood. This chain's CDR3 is CASSLDRGRTGELFF. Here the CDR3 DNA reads TGTGCCAGCAGCTTGGACAGGGGGCGGACCGGGGAGCTGTTTTTT.